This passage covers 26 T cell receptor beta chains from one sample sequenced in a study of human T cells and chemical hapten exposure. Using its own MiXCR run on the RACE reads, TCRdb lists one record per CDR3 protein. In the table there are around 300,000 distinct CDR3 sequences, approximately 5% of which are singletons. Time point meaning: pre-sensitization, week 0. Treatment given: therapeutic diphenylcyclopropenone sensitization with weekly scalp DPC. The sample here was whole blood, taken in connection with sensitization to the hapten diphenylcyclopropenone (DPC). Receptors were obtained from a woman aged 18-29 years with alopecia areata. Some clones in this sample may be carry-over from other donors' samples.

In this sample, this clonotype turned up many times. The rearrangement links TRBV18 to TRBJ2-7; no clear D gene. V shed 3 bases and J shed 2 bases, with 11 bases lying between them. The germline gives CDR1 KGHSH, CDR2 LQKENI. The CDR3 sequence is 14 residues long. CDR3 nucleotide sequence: TGTGCCAGCTCACCCAACCCGAATACCTACGAGCAGTACTTC. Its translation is CASSPNPNTYEQYF.

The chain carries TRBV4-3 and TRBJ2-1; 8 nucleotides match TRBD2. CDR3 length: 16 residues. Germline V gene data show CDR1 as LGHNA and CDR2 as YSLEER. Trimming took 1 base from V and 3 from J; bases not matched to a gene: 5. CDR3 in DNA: TGCGCCAGCAGCCAAGTTTATAGCGGGGACTACAATGAGCAGTTCTTC. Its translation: CASSQVYSGDYNEQFF.

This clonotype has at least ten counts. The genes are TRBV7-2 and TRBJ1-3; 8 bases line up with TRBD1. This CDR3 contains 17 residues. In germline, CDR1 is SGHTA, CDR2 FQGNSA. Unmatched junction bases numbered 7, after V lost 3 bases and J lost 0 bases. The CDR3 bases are TGTGCCAGCAGCTTTAGCCCCGGACAGGGCTCTGGAAACACCATATATTTT. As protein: CASSFSPGQGSGNTIYF.

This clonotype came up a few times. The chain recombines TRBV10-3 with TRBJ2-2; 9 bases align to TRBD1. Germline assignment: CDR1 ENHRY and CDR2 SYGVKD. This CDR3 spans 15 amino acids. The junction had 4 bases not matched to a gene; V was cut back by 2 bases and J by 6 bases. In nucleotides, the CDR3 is TGTGCCATCAGTGAGGGGACAGGGAGGGCCGGGGAGCTGTTTTTT. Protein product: CAISEGTGRAGELFF.

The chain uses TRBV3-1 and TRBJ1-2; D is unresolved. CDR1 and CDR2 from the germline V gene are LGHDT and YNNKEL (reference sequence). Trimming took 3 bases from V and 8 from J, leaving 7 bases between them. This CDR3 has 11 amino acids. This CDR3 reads CASSHLAGYTF. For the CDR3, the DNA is TGTGCCAGCAGCCACCTAGCGGGCTACACCTTC.

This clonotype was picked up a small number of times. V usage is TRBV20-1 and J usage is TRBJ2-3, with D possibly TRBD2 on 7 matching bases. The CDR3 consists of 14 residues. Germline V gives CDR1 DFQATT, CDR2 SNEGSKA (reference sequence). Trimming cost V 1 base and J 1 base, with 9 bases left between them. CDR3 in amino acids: CSARGGGGTDTQYF. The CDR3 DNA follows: TGCAGTGCTAGAGGGGGGGGCGGCACAGATACGCAGTATTTT.

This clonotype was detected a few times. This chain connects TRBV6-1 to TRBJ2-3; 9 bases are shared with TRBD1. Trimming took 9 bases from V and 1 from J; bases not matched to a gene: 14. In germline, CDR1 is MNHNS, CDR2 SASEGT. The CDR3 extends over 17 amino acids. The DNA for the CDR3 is TGTGCCAGAGGCCCGGAAGGGACAGGGATGGGCACAGATACGCAGTATTTT. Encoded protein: CARGPEGTGMGTDTQYF.

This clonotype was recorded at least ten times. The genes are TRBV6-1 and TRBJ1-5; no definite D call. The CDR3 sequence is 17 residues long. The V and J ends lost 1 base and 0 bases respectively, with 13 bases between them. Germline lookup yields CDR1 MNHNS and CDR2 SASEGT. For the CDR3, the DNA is TGTGCCAGCAGTGAAGTCGACAACATGTATAGCAATCAGCCCCAGCATTTT. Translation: CASSEVDNMYSNQPQHF.

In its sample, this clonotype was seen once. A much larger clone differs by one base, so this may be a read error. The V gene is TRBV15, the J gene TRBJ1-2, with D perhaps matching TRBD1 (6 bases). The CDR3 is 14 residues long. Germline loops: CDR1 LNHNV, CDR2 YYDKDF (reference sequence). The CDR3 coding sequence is TGTGCCACCAGCGGAGATGGACAGTACTATGGCTACACCTTC. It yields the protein CATSGDGQYYGYTF.

CDR3 loop: CASSDSGGTDTQYF. In DNA, the CDR3 is TGTGCCAGCAGTGACTCCGGGGGCACAGATACGCAGTATTTT. The chain joins TRBV25-1 to TRBJ2-3, with D perhaps TRBD2 (5 bases). This CDR3 comprises 14 residues. V was clipped by 3 bases and J by 1 base, with 8 bases between them. Germline CDR1 MGHDK, CDR2 SYGVNS.

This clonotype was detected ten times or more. The CDR3: CSAQRQERDTQYF. CDR3 DNA sequence: TGCAGCGCTCAGAGGCAGGAGCGAGATACGCAGTATTTT. The chain recombines TRBV29-1 with TRBJ2-3; D not resolved. The length of the CDR3 is 13 residues. With 7 bases removed from V and 5 bases from J, the gap between germline ends came to 16 bases. Germline CDR1 and CDR2: SQVTM and ANQGSEA.

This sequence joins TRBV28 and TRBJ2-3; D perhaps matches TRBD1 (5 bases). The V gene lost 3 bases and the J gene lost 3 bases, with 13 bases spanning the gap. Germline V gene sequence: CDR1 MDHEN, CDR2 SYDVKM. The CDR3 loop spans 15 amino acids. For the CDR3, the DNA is TGTGCCAGCAGTTTCTCAGGGAAAGGGACAGATACGCAGTATTTT. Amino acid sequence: CASSFSGKGTDTQYF.

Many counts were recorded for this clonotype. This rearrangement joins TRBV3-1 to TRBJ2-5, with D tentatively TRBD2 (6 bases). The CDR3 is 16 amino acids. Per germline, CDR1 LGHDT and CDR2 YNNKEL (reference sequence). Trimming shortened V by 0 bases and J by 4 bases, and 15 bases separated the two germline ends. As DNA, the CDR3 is TGTGCCAGCAGCCAAGATACTTTCGAACTAGCAGAGACCCAGTACTTC. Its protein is CASSQDTFELAETQYF.

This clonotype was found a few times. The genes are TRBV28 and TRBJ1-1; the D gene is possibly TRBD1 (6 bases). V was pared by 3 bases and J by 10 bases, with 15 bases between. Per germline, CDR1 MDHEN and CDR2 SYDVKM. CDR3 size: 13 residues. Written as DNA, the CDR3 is TGTGCCAGCAGTTTGGTCGTTACAGGGAGAGCTTTCTTT. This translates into CASSLVVTGRAFF.

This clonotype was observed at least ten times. DNA of the CDR3: TGTGCCAGCAGCGTTAATAGCTACGGGGAGCTGTTTTTT. Protein product: CASSVNSYGELFF. The chain uses TRBV9 and TRBJ2-2; unclear D gene. The CDR3 runs 13 residues. Trimming took 2 bases from V and 7 from J, leaving 9 bases between them. Germline values: CDR1 SGDLS, CDR2 YYNGEE.

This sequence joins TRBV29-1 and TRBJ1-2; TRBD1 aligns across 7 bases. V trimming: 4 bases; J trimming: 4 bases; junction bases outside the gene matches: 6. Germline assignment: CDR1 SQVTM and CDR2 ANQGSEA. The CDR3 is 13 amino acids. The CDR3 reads CSVAQTGTYGYTF. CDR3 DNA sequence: TGCAGCGTTGCCCAGACAGGGACCTATGGCTACACCTTC.

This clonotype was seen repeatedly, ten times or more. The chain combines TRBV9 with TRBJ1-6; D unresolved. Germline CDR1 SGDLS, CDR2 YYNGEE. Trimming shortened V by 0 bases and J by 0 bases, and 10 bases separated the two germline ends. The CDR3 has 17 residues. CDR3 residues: CASSVGVLSSYNSPLHF. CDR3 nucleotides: TGTGCCAGCAGCGTAGGGGTCCTGAGCTCCTATAATTCACCCCTCCACTTT.

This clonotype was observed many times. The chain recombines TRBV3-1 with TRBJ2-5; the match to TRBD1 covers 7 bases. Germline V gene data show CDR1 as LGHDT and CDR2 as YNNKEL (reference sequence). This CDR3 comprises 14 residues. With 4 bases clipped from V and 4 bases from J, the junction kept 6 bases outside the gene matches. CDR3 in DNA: TGTGCCAGCAGCCCCCATAACAGGGGAGAGACCCAGTACTTC. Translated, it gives CASSPHNRGETQYF.

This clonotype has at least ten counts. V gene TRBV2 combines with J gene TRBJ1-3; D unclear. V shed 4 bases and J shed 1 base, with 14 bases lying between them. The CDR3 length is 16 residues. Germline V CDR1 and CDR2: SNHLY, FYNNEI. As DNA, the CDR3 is TGTGCCAGCAGTGTTGAAGGACCGATATCTGGAAACACCATATATTTT. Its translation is CASSVEGPISGNTIYF.

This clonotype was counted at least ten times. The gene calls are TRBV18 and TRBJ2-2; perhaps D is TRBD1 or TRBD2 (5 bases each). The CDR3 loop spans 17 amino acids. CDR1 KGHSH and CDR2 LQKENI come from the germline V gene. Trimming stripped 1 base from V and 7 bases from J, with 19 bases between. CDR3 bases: TGTGCCAGCTCACCACTTCGGAGGAGAGGGGAAAACGGGGAGCTGTTTTTT. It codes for CASSPLRRRGENGELFF.

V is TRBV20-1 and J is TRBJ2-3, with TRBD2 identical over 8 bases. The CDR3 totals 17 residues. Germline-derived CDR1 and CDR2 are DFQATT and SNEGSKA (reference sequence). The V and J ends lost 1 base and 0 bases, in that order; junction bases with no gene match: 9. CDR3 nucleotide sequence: TGCAGTGCTAGAGGAGGTAGAGGCGGGGGGAGCACAGATACGCAGTATTTT. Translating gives CSARGGRGGGSTDTQYF.

CDR3: CASSLVTLSSYNEQFF. Here the CDR3 DNA reads TGCGCCAGCAGCTTGGTTACTTTGAGCTCCTACAATGAGCAGTTCTTC. The genes are TRBV5-1 and TRBJ2-1; D gene ambiguous. This CDR3 is 16 amino acids long. CDR1 and CDR2 (germline): SGHRS, YFSETQ. Deletions cut 0 bases from V and 0 bases from J, with 10 bases between.

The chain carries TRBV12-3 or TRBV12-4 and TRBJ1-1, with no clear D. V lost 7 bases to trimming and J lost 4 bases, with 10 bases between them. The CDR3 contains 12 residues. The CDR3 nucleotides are TGTGCCAGCACTTTGGGGTCCACTGAAGCTTTCTTT. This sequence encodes CASTLGSTEAFF.

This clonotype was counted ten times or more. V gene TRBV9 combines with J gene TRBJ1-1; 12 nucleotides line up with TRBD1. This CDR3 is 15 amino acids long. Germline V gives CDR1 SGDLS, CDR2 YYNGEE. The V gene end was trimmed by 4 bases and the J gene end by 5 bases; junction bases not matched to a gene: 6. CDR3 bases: TGTGCCAGCAGCCCCCTGGGACAGGGGGCGACTGAAGCTTTCTTT. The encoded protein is CASSPLGQGATEAFF.

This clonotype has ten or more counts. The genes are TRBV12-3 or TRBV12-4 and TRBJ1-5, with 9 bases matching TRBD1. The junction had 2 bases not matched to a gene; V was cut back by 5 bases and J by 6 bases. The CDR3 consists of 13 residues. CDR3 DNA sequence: TGTGCCAGCAGTATGGACAGGGGTCAGCCCCAGCATTTT. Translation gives CASSMDRGQPQHF.

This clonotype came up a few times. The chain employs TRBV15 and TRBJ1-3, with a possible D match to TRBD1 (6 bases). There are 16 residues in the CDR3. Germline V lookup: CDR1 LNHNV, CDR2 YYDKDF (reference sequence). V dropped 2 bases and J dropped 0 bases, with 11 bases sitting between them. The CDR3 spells CATSRRKDSSGNTIYF. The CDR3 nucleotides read TGTGCCACCAGCAGAAGAAAGGACAGCTCTGGAAACACCATATATTTT.